The TCR beta chain described here comes from a study of blood T cell repertoires in COVID-19. Study at large: COVID-19 samples, acute and convalescent, were from the United States, Italy and Spain.

The data were produced by immunoSEQ multiplex PCR, yet TCRdb's version contains in-frame clones alone and is incomplete. The profile covers approximately 90,000 clones, with approximately 89% appearing a single time and around 0.44% taken by the ten largest. V was trimmed by 1 base and J by 8 bases, leaving 14 bases between them. There are 14 residues in the CDR3. CDR1 is SGHAT, CDR2 FQNNGV, per germline. V and J are TRBV11-2 and TRBJ1-2; D is ambiguous. The sequenced material came from peripheral blood. The receptor's source is a man in his sixties with acute or convalescent COVID-19. The CDR3 reads CASSLGASASGYTF. The CDR3, as DNA: TGTGCCAGCAGCTTAGGGGCGTCCGCTAGCGGCTACACCTTC.